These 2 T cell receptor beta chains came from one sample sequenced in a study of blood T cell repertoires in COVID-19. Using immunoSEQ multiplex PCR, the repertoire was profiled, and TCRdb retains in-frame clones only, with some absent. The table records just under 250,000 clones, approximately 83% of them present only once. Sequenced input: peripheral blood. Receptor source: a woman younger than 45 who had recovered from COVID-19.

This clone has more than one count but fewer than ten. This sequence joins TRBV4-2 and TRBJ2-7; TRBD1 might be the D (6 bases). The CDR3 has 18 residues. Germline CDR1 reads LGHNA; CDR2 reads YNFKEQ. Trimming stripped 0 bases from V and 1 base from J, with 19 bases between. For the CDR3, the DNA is TGTGCCAGCAGCCAAGATTGGACGTACAGGGAAGGATCCTACGAGCAGTACTTC. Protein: CASSQDWTYREGSYEQYF.

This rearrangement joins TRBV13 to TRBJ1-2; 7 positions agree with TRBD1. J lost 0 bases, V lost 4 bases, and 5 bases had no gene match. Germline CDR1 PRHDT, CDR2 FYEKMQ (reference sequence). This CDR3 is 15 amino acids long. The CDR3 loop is CASSSGDSSNYGYTF. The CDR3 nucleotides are TGTGCCAGCAGCTCAGGGGACAGTTCTAACTATGGCTACACCTTC.